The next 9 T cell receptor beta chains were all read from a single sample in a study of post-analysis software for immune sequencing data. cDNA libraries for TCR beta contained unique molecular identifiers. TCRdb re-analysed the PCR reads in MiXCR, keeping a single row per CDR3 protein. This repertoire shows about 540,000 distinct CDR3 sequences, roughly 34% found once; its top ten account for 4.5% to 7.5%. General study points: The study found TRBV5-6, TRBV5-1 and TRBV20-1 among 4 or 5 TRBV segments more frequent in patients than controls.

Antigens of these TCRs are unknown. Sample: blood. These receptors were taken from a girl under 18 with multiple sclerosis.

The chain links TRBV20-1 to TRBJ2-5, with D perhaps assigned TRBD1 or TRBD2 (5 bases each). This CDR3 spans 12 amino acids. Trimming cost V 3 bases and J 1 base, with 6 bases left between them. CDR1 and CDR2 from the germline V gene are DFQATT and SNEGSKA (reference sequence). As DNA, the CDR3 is TGCAGTGCTAGCGGGACCCAAGAGACCCAGTACTTC. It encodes CSASGTQETQYF.

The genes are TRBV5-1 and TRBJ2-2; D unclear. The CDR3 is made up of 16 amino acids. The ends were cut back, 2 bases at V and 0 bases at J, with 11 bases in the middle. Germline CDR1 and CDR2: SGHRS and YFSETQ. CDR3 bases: TGCGCCAGCAGCTTAAAACATGACGCGAACACCGGGGAGCTGTTTTTT. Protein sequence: CASSLKHDANTGELFF. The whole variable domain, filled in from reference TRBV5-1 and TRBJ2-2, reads KAGVTQTPRYLIKTRGQQVTLSCSPISGHRSVSWYQQTPGQGLQFLFEYFSETQRNKGNFPGRFSGRQFSNSRSEMNVSTLELGDSALYLCASSLKHDANTGELFFGEGSRLTVL.

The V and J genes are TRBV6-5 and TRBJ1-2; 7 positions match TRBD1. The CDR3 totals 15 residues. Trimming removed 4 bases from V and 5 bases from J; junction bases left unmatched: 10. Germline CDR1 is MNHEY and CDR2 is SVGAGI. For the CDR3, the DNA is TGTGCCAGCAGTTCCCCAGGGGGGGATCAATATGGCTACACCTTC. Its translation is CASSSPGGDQYGYTF.

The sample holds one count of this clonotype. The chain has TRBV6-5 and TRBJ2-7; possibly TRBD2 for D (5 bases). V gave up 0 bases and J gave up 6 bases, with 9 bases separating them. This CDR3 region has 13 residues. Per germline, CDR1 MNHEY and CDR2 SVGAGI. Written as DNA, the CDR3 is TGTGCCAGCAGTTACTCTTACGGAGGCGAGCAGTACTTC. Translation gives CASSYSYGGEQYF.

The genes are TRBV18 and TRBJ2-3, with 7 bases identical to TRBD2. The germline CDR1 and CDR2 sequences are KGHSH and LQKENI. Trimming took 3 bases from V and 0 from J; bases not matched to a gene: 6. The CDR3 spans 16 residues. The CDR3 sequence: CASSPIGTTSTDTQYF. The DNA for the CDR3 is TGTGCCAGCTCACCGATCGGGACTACGAGCACAGATACGCAGTATTTT.

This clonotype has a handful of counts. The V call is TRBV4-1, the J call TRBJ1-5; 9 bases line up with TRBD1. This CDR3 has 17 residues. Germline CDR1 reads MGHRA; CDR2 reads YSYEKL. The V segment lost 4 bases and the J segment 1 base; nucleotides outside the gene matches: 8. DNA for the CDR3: TGCGCCAGCAGCCCCAGGGGGACAGGGAGAAGCAATCAGCCCCAGCATTTT. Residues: CASSPRGTGRSNQPQHF.

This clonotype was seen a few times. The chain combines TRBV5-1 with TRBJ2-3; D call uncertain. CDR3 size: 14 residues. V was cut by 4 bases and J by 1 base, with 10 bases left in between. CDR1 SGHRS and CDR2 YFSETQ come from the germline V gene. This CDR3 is CASSPYGGTDTQYF. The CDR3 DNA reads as TGCGCCAGCAGCCCCTATGGTGGCACAGATACGCAGTATTTT.

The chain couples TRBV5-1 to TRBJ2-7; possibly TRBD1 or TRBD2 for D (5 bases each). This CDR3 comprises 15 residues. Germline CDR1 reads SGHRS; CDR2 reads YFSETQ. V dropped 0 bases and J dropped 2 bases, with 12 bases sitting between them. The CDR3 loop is CASSLVTGRTYEQYF. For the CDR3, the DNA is TGCGCCAGCAGCTTGGTTACGGGACGGACCTACGAGCAGTACTTC. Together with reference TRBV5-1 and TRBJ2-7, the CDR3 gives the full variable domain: KAGVTQTPRYLIKTRGQQVTLSCSPISGHRSVSWYQQTPGQGLQFLFEYFSETQRNKGNFPGRFSGRQFSNSRSEMNVSTLELGDSALYLCASSLVTGRTYEQYFGPGTRLTVT.

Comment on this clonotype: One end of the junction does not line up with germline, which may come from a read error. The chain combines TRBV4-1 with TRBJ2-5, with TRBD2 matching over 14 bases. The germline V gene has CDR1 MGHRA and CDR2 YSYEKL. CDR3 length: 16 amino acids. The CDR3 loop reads CAGSQGLAGGRETQYF. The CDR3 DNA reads TGCGCCGGCAGCCAAGGACTAGCGGGGGGCCGGGAGACCCAGTACTTC.